Below are 10 T cell receptor beta chains sequenced from a single sample in a study of blood T cell repertoires in COVID-19. Assay used: immunoSEQ multiplex PCR; TCRdb lists only in-frame clones, some missing. The table records some 65,000 clones, around 90% of them present only once. Sequencing used peripheral blood. These receptors came from a man between 50 and 59 years old with COVID-19, enrolled during active disease.

The rearrangement uses TRBV6-5 and TRBJ1-5; D might be TRBD1 (6 bases). Germline values: CDR1 MNHEY, CDR2 SVGAGI. The CDR3 spans 12 residues. Trimming took off 10 bases at V and 3 bases at J, with 10 bases between the two ends. The CDR3 loop reads CATQGFNQPQHF. In DNA form, the CDR3 reads TGTGCCACACAGGGTTTCAATCAGCCCCAGCATTTT.

The J gene is TRBJ2-5, the V gene TRBV10-3; TRBD2 matches at 10 bases. Trimming removed 5 bases from V and 3 bases from J; junction bases left unmatched: 3. Looked up from germline, CDR1 is ENHRY and CDR2 is SYGVKD. The CDR3 extends over 14 amino acids. CDR3 amino acids: CAISPSGSEETQYF. In DNA form, the CDR3 reads TGTGCCATCAGTCCTAGCGGGAGCGAAGAGACCCAGTACTTC.

CDR3 bases: TGTGCCAGCAGCTTAGTGGGGAGCGGTAAATCTGAAGCTTTCTTT. Its protein is CASSLVGSGKSEAFF. The chain links TRBV7-2 to TRBJ1-1; D is unresolved. Trimming pared 1 base from V and 6 bases from J, leaving 15 bases between. CDR3 size: 15 residues. Germline CDR1 SGHTA, CDR2 FQGNSA. The variable domain in full, with the rest retrieved from reference TRBV7-2 and TRBJ1-1, is GAGVSQSPSNKVTEKGKDVELRCDPISGHTALYWYRQSLGQGLEFLIYFQGNSAPDKSGLPSDRFSAERTGGSVSTLTIQRTQQEDSAVYLCASSLVGSGKSEAFFGQGTRLTVV.

In DNA, the CDR3 is TGTGCCAGCAGCTTAGGGTCGGCTAACTATGGCTACACCTTC. Its protein product is CASSLGSANYGYTF. The V call is TRBV7-8, the J call TRBJ1-2; D uncertain. The CDR3 length is 14 residues. CDR1 SGHVS and CDR2 FQNEAQ come from the germline V gene. V was trimmed by 1 base and J by 0 bases, leaving 6 bases between them.

The chain carries TRBV4-3 and TRBJ1-5; D remains ambiguous. Trimming removed 0 bases from V and 7 bases from J, with 7 bases in between. Germline CDR1 LGHNA, CDR2 YSLEER. This CDR3 region has 13 residues. The CDR3 reads CASSQDRGQPQHF. The CDR3 nucleotides are TGCGCCAGCAGCCAAGATCGAGGGCAGCCCCAGCATTTT.

The J gene is TRBJ2-1, the V gene TRBV10-3; possibly TRBD1 for D (6 bases). Trimming pared 2 bases from V and 2 bases from J, leaving 7 bases between. The CDR3 has 14 residues. From germline, CDR1 is ENHRY and CDR2 SYGVKD. CDR3 sequence (DNA): TGTGCCATCAGTGAGCAGGGGACCTACAATGAGCAGTTCTTC. Translating gives CAISEQGTYNEQFF.

The chain has TRBV4-1 and TRBJ1-5, with 7 bases lining up with TRBD1. CDR3 length equals 15 residues. The V gene end was trimmed by 1 base and the J gene end by 2 bases; junction bases not matched to a gene: 2. From germline, CDR1 is MGHRA and CDR2 YSYEKL. For the CDR3, the DNA is TGCGCCAGCAGCCAAGTCACAGGGGGCAATCAGCCCCAGCATTTT. Encoded protein: CASSQVTGGNQPQHF.

The chain's CDR3 is CASSPRVTGGEGEQYF. The CDR3 DNA reads TGTGCCAGCTCACCACGGGTAACAGGGGGTGAGGGCGAGCAGTACTTC. This rearrangement joins TRBV18 to TRBJ2-7, with TRBD1 matching 8 bases. V gave up 1 base and J gave up 6 bases; unmatched junction bases: 11. The CDR3 extends over 16 amino acids. Germline CDR1 is KGHSH and CDR2 is LQKENI.

This rearrangement joins TRBV5-6 to TRBJ2-2; 9 bases align to TRBD1. V gave up 5 bases and J gave up 1 base; unmatched junction bases: 9. There are 17 residues in the CDR3. Germline V gene lookup returns CDR1 SGHDT and CDR2 YYEEEE. The DNA of the CDR3 is TGTGCCAGCAGGCACGGCCCGGGACAGGGGAACACCGGGGAGCTGTTTTTT. Translation: CASRHGPGQGNTGELFF.

The chain is built from TRBV7-9 and TRBJ1-4; 7 positions match TRBD1. Germline-derived CDR1 and CDR2 are SEHNR and FQNEAQ (reference sequence). CDR3 length: 13 residues. The J segment lost 5 bases and the V segment lost 3 bases, leaving 0 bases of the junction unmatched. The CDR3 sequence is CASSFRGNEKLFF. DNA for the CDR3: TGTGCCAGCAGCTTCAGGGGGAATGAAAAACTGTTTTTT. The entire variable domain, with the rest obtained from reference TRBV7-9 and TRBJ1-4, is as follows: DTGVSQNPRHKITKRGQNVTFRCDPISEHNRLYWYRQTLGQGPEFLTYFQNEAQLEKSRLLSDRFSAERPKGSFSTLEIQRTEQGDSAMYLCASSFRGNEKLFFGSGTQLSVL.